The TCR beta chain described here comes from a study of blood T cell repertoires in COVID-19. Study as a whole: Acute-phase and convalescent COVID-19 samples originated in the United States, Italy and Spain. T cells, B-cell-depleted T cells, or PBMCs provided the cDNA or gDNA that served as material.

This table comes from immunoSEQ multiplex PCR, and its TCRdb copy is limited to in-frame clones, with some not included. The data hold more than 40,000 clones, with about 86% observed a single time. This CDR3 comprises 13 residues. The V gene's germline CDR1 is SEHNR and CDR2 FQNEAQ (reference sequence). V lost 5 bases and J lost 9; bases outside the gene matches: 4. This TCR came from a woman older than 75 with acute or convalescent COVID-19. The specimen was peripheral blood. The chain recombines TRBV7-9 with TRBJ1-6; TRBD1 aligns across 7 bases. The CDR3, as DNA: TGTGCCAGCAGCACCGACAGGGTTTCACCCCTCCACTTT. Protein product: CASSTDRVSPLHF.